This entry lists 5 T cell receptor beta chains sequenced from one sample in a study of identical twins. TCRdb recomputed calls from the 5' RACE reads with MiXCR, one row per CDR3 protein. In the table there are roughly 250,000 distinct CDR3 sequences, about an eighth of which are singletons. The material sequenced was memory (CD45RO+) T cells sorted from blood. These receptors were collected from a woman under 30 in good health.

This chain joins TRBV20-1 and TRBJ2-5; the D is unclear. CDR3 length: 11 residues. CDR1 and CDR2 from the germline V gene are DFQATT and SNEGSKA (reference sequence). V lost 6 bases and J 3 bases, leaving 8 bases between the germline ends. The CDR3 nucleotides read TGCAGTGCGTGGGCAAAAGAGACCCAGTACTTC. Translated: CSAWAKETQYF.

The chain couples TRBV7-9 to TRBJ2-7; D gene unclear. CDR3 size: 14 residues. V lost 3 bases and J 2 bases, leaving 11 bases between the germline ends. The germline gives CDR1 SEHNR, CDR2 FQNEAQ (reference sequence). The CDR3 nucleotides read TGTGCCAGCAGCTTGTGGGTTGCGACCTACGAGCAGTACTTC. Translating it yields CASSLWVATYEQYF. The whole variable domain, filled in from reference TRBV7-9 and TRBJ2-7, reads DTGVSQNPRHKITKRGQNVTFRCDPISEHNRLYWYRQTLGQGPEFLTYFQNEAQLEKSRLLSDRFSAERPKGSFSTLEIQRTEQGDSAMYLCASSLWVATYEQYFGPGTRLTVT.

This chain uses TRBV24-1 with TRBJ2-1; 8 bases match TRBD2. Germline trimming cut 4 bases from V and 7 bases from J; bases unmatched to any gene: 11. The germline V gene encodes CDR1 KGHDR and CDR2 SFDVKD. This CDR3 has 16 amino acids. The CDR3 sequence: CATSDPGSGSTNEQFF. CDR3 DNA sequence: TGTGCCACCAGTGACCCCGGGAGCGGGAGTACGAATGAGCAGTTCTTC.

In this sample, this clonotype turned up a few times. The chain recombines TRBV2 with TRBJ1-5; D unclear. The CDR3 length is 15 residues. Germline lookup yields CDR1 SNHLY and CDR2 FYNNEI. V lost 4 bases and J lost 2, with 12 bases in between. Here the CDR3 reads CASSVEGTGNQPQHF. The DNA for the CDR3 is TGTGCCAGCAGTGTTGAGGGAACTGGCAATCAGCCCCAGCATTTT.

The CDR3 region is CSASLQNEQFF. Here the CDR3 DNA reads TGCAGTGCTAGCCTCCAGAATGAGCAGTTCTTC. The chain has TRBV20-1 and TRBJ2-1; D gene uncertain. Germline V gives CDR1 DFQATT, CDR2 SNEGSKA (reference sequence). This CDR3 region has 11 residues. Between the trimmed V and J ends, which lost 3 bases and 7 bases, there was a span of 7 bases.